This T cell receptor beta chain was sequenced for a study of T cells after yellow fever vaccination. The CDR3 is 13 amino acids. Trimming stripped 7 bases from V and 3 bases from J, with 12 bases between. Notes on the study in general: Although the secondary response was weaker, it peaked faster, at day 5 versus 15.

TCRdb called the 5' RACE reads again in MiXCR, with one record for every CDR3 protein. The table has about 96,000 distinct CDR3 sequences, about 8.2% seen once; the top ten hold roughly 17%. The sample here was CD8+ T cells not binding an NS4B(214-222) dextramer, sorted from PBMCs, taken roughly 15 days after the first yellow fever vaccination. This TCR was sampled from a man between 18 and 35 years old who received the YFV17D yellow fever vaccine. V is TRBV12-3 or TRBV12-4 and J is TRBJ1-1; D is ambiguous. Here the CDR3 DNA reads TGTGCCAGCAACCGCGAGGTAGACACTGAAGCTTTCTTT. Translated: CASNREVDTEAFF.